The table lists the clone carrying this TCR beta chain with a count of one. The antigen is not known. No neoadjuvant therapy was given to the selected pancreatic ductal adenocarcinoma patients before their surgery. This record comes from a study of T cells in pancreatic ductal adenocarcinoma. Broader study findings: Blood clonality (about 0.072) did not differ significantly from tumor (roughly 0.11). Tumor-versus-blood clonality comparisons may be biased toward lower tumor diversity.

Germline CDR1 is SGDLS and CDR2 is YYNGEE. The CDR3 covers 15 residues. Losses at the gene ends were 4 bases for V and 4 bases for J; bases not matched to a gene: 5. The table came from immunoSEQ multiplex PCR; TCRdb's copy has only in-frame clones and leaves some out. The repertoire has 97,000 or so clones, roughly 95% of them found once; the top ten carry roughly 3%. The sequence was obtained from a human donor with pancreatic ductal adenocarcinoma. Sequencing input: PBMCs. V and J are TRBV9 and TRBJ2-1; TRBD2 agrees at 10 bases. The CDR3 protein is CASSSASGSYNEQFF. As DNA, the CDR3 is TGTGCCAGCAGCTCTGCTAGCGGGAGTTACAATGAGCAGTTCTTC.